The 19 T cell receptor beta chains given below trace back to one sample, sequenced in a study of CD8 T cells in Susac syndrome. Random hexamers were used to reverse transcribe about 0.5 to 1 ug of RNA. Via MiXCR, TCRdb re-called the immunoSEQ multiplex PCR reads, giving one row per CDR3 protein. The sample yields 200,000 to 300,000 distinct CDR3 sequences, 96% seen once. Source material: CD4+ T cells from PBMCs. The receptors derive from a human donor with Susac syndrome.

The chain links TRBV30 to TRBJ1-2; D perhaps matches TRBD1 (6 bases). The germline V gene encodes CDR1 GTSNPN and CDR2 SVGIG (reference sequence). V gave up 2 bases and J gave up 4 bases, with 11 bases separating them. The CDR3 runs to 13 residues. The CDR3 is CAWSPDRSYGYTF. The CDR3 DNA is TGTGCCTGGAGTCCGGACAGATCCTATGGCTACACCTTC.

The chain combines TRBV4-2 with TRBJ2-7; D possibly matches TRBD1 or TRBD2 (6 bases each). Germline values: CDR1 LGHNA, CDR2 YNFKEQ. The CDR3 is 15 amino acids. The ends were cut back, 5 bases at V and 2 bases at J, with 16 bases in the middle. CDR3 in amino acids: CASSAGVSGTYEQYF. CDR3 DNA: TGTGCCAGCAGCGCAGGGGTTAGCGGAACCTACGAGCAGTACTTC.

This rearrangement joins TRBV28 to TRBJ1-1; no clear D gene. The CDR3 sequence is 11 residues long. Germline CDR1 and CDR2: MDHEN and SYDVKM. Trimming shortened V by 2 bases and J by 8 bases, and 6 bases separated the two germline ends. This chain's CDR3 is CASSLGREAFF. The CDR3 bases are TGTGCCAGCAGTTTAGGCCGAGAAGCTTTCTTT.

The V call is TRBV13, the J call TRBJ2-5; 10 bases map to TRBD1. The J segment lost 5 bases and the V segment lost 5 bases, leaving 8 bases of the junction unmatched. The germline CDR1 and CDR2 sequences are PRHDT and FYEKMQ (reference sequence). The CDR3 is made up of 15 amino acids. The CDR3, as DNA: TGTGCCAGCAGCACACACCGGACAGGGGGTGAGACCCAGTACTTC. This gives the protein CASSTHRTGGETQYF.

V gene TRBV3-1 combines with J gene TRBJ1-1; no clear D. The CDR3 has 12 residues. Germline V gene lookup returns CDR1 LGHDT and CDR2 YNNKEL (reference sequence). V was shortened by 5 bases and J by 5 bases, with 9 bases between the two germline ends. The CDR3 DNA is TGTGCCAGCAGCTTGCAGCAAACTGAAGCTTTCTTT. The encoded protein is CASSLQQTEAFF.

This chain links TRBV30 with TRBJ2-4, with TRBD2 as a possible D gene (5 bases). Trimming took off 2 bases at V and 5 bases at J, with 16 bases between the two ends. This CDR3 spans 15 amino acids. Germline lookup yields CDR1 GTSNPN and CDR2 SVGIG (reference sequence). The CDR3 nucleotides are TGTGCCTGGAGTCCCCCCAAACCTAGCCAAAACATTCAGTACTTC. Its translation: CAWSPPKPSQNIQYF.

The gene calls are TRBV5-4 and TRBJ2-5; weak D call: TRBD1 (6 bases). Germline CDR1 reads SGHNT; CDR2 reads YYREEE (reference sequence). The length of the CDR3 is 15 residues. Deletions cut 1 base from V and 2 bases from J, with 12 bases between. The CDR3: CASSLNREIQETQYF. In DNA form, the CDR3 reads TGTGCCAGCAGCTTGAACAGGGAGATTCAAGAGACCCAGTACTTC.

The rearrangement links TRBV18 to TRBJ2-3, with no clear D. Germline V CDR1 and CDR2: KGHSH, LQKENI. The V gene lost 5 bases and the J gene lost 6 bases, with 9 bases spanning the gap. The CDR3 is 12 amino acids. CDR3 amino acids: CASSSVLDTQYF. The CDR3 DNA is TGTGCCAGCTCATCCGTACTCGATACGCAGTATTTT.

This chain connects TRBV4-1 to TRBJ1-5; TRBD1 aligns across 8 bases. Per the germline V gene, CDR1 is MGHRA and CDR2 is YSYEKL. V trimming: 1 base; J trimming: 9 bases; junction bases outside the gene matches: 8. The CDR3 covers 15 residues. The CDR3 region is CASSQGQGAVRPQHF. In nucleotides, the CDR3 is TGCGCCAGCAGCCAAGGGCAGGGGGCAGTACGGCCCCAGCATTTT.

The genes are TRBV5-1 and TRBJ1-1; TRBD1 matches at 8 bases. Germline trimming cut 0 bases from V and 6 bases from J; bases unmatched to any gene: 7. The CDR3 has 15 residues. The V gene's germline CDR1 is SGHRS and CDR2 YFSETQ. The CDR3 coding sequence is TGCGCCAGCAGCTTGGGGAGCTACAGGGGGGCTGAAGCTTTCTTT. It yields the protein CASSLGSYRGAEAFF.

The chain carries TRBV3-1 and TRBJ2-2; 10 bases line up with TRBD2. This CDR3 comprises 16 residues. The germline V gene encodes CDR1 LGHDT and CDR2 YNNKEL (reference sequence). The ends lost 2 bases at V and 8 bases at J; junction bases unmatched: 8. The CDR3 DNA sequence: TGTGCCAGCAGCCAAAGGAGAACTAGCGGGACGGGGGAGCTGTTTTTT. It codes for CASSQRRTSGTGELFF.

CDR3 bases: TGTGCCACCAGTGACCACAATGAGCAGTTCTTC. It translates to CATSDHNEQFF. V gene TRBV24-1 combines with J gene TRBJ2-1; D not certain. This CDR3 spans 11 amino acids. V lost 4 bases and J 5 bases, leaving 2 bases between the germline ends. Germline CDR1 and CDR2: KGHDR and SFDVKD.

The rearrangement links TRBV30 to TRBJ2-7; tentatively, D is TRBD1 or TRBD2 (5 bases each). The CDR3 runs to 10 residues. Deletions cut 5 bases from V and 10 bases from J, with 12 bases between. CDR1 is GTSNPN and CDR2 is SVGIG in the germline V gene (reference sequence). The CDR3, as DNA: TGTGCCTGGTCCCGGGACCATCAGTACTTC. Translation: CAWSRDHQYF. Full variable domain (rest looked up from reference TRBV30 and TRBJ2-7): SQTIHQWPATLVQPVGSPLSLECTVEGTSNPNLYWYRQAAGRGLQLLFYSVGIGQISSEVPQNLSASRPQDRQFILSSKKLLLSDSGFYLCAWSRDHQYFGPGTRLTVT.

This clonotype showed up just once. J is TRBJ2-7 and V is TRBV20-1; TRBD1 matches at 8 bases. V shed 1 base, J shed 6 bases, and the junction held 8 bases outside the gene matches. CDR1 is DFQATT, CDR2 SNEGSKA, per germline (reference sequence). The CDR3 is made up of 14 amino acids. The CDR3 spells CSARGQGTFGEQYF. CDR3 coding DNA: TGCAGTGCTAGAGGACAGGGGACCTTTGGCGAGCAGTACTTC.

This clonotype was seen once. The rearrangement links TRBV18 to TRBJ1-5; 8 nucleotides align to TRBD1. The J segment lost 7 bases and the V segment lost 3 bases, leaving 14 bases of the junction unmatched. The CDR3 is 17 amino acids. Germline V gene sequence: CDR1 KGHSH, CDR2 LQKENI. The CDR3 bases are TGTGCCAGCTCACCGATGACAGGGGTACCCCCCAAGCAGCCCCAGCATTTT. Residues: CASSPMTGVPPKQPQHF.

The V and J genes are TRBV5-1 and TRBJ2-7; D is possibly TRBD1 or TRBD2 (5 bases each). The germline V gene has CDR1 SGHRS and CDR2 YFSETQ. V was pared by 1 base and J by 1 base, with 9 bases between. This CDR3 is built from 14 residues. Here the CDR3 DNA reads TGCGCCAGCAGCTTGCGGGGACGGTCCTACGAGCAGTACTTC. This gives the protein CASSLRGRSYEQYF.

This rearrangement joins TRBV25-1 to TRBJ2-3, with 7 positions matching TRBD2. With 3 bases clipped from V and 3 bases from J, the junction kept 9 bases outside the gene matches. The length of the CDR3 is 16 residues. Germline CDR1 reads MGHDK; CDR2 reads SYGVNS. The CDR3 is CASSEGTGAGTDTQYF. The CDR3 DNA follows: TGTGCCAGCAGTGAGGGGACGGGAGCGGGGACAGATACGCAGTATTTT.

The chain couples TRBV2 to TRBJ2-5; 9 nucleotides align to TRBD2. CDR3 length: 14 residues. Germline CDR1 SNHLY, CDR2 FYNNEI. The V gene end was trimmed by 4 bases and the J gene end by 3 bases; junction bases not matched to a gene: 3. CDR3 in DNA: TGTGCCAGCAGTGCGACTAGCGGAGAAGAGACCCAGTACTTC. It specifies CASSATSGEETQYF.

In DNA form, the CDR3 reads TGTGCCAGCTCACCGGGACAGGGGGCGAATGAGCAGTACTTC. It yields the protein CASSPGQGANEQYF. V gene TRBV18 combines with J gene TRBJ2-7, with TRBD1 matching over 12 bases. V shed 3 bases, J shed 7 bases, and the junction held 4 bases outside the gene matches. Looked up from germline, CDR1 is KGHSH and CDR2 is LQKENI. The CDR3 is made up of 14 amino acids.